Sequencing of this TCR beta chain was carried out in a study of regulatory T cells in long-lasting Graves disease (dated by TCRdb to the early 2020s). General notes on the study: Patients with newly diagnosed Graves' disease had been on antithyroid drugs for under 3 months. TCR sequencing covered around 13 persistent and some 20 newly diagnosed Graves' disease patients, about 35 samples in total. The study took place in China and was registered as a clinical trial. Patients with persistent Graves' disease were compared with patients with newly diagnosed Graves' disease using TCR sequencing and RNA sequencing of peripheral blood. Overall results and qualifications from the work: Preferential use of TRBV28, TRBJ1-2 and TRBJ2-5 was observed in persistent disease, whereas TRBV20-1 and TRBJ2-1 were favored in newly diagnosed disease. Sequencing and analysis were restricted to the TCR beta chain. The authors acknowledged the small sample size as a limitation that may reduce accuracy. Lower TCR Shannon entropy and fewer highly expanded clones were observed in persistent Graves' disease patients than in newly diagnosed patients, which suggested clonal expansion. A larger number of public clonotypes was shared among persistent patients (approximately 3,000) than among newly diagnosed patients (around 890). Only peripheral blood was studied, because thyroid tissue, the primary lesion, was inaccessible.

The label giving this sample's time point can be read as: newly diagnosed GD, antithyroid drugs for less than 3 months. RNA was extracted from PBMCs in TRIzol for both TCR sequencing and RNA sequencing. The diagnosis of Graves' disease followed American Thyroid Association guidelines. The patients came from an endocrinology department in Xi'an, China. From each patient, around 9 milliliters of peripheral blood was collected into an EDTA anticoagulant tube. Ficoll Paque Plus density gradient separation was used to isolate PBMCs, and no additional T cell sorting was done. An Agilent 2100 Bioanalyzer and agarose gel were used to check RNA quality, and a NanoDrop 2000 was used to measure RNA concentration. Libraries came from multiplex PCR. These reads were obtained on an Illumina HiSeq 4000. CDR3 regions were amplified by Arm-PCR with iRepertoire HTBI primers to construct TCR beta libraries. Before sequencing, the PCR products went through gel purification. Concerning the study's data processing: Gene usage analysis of CDR3 amino acid clonotypes used the approximately 62 TRBV and about 13 TRBJ segments found across samples. COPE and FqMerger were used to merge the filtered high-quality paired reads into contigs. Contigs were aligned with BLAST to IMGT TRBV, TRBD and TRBJ reference genes, and CDR3 was defined per IMGT. Highly expanded clones were defined as clonotypes with a frequency above 0.1%. Shannon entropy served as the measure of repertoire diversity, while the Gini coefficient captured V-J evenness. A clonotype was considered public if more than one individual shared it. TCRdb trimmed public reads at Q25 via fastp, called clones via MiXCR and kept in-frame beta chains. A single entry per CDR3 protein holds the most common genes and DNA from its merged rows. TCRdb's processing, not the authors' own work, is the source of the V and J calls. This sample holds roughly 560,000 distinct CDR3 sequences; around 12% were observed only once. The ten biggest clones cover almost 9% of the sample.

Including the terminal cysteine and phenylalanine, the CDR3 comprises 14 residues. Here the CDR3 DNA is all that survives: 42 bases in frame from base 1. V is trimmed back by 6 bases and J by 7 bases, and the junction contains 8 bases that no gene match accounts for. This clonotype was seen many times. It lacks a known antigen. Per-nucleotide qualities are absent, and no much larger clonotype sits a single base away. The data also belong to a second study, concerning T cells in Graves' hyperthyroidism and ophthalmopathy. Per that second paper: Stable Graves' hyperthyroidism was defined as the absence of progression to ophthalmopathy over 18 months of follow-up. Hyperthyroidism patients were aged 18 to 65 years and newly diagnosed, with disease duration of less than 2 months. Any patient with an uncontrolled infection, another autoimmune disease, pregnancy or lactation was excluded. Clinical symptoms, serum thyroxine and TRAb, thyroid ultrasound, and orbital computed tomography formed the basis for the diagnoses. For the first round of RT-PCR on the TCR CDR3, the HTBI primer set was used together with the Qiagen OneStep RT-PCR kit. Most expanded thyroid clonotypes (frequency above 0.001) were also detected in blood, a finding suggesting that blood repertoires may reflect thyroid immune responses. A model built on a 13 V-J signature distinguished ophthalmopathy from stable hyperthyroidism, reaching 87.88% sensitivity and 81.08% specificity in cross-validation and 80%/75% in testing. In validation, the model predicted progression to ophthalmopathy a median of approximately 6.3 months before onset, with approximately 71% sensitivity and 72.22% specificity. TCR V-J signatures able to tell the groups apart were searched for in a discovery cohort of around 95 patients, of whom 40 to 45 had Graves' ophthalmopathy and about 60 had stable Graves' hyperthyroidism. Whether ophthalmopathy could be predicted prospectively was tested in an independent validation cohort made up of fewer than 20 hyperthyroidism patients plus 17 patients who later progressed to ophthalmopathy. For training and testing, the 80 to 100 patients in the discovery cohort were randomly divided in a 7:3 ratio. In addition, the study compared T-cell repertoires in thyroid tissue and in blood from about six Graves' hyperthyroidism patients. Following sampling, methimazole starting at 30 mg daily was given to hyperthyroidism patients, and high-dose intravenous methylprednisolone was given to ophthalmopathy patients. Libraries were constructed in a second round of multiplex PCR, after which size selection and purification were performed. Libraries were sequenced paired-end with 100 bp reads on an Illumina HiSeq2000. Raw data were processed with SOAPnuke, discarding reads with adapters, uncalled bases, mean Phred below 15, or no exact constant-primer or identifier match. High-quality paired reads were merged using COPE v1.2.5, and each unique nucleotide sequence was defined as a clonotype. MiTCR v1.1 was used to align the clonotypes against IMGT TRBV, TRBD and TRBJ reference segments. The analysis included only V-J combinations with a frequency above 0.0001, which together covered around 99% of the repertoires. A TCS score was defined as the ratio between F50 (clonal expansion) and ExV (chaos), using BLOSUM62-based TCRdist between CDR3 peptides within each V-J. Welch's t-statistics and random forest reduced some 510 V-J features to 10 to 15, which were used in a naive Bayes classifier (R e1071). Sample size was not statistically predetermined, and blinding of investigators to group allocation was not performed. The paper reports TCR Vbeta CDR3 sequencing of roughly 140 peripheral blood samples: around 45 ophthalmopathy, fewer than 80 hyperthyroidism and roughly 17 progressor patients.

Sample: peripheral blood mononuclear cells (PBMCs), taken at new diagnosis, from a patient treated with antithyroid drugs. The clonotype originates from a woman in her 30s with Graves disease. Donor details come from another sample of the same person, matched by shared clones. The chain employs TRBV12-3 or TRBV12-4 and TRBJ1-5, with 8 bases aligning to TRBD1. This receptor has the CDR3 CASSPDRVGQPQHF. The bases are TGTGCCAGCAGCCCGGACAGGGTAGGGCAGCCCCAGCATTTT.